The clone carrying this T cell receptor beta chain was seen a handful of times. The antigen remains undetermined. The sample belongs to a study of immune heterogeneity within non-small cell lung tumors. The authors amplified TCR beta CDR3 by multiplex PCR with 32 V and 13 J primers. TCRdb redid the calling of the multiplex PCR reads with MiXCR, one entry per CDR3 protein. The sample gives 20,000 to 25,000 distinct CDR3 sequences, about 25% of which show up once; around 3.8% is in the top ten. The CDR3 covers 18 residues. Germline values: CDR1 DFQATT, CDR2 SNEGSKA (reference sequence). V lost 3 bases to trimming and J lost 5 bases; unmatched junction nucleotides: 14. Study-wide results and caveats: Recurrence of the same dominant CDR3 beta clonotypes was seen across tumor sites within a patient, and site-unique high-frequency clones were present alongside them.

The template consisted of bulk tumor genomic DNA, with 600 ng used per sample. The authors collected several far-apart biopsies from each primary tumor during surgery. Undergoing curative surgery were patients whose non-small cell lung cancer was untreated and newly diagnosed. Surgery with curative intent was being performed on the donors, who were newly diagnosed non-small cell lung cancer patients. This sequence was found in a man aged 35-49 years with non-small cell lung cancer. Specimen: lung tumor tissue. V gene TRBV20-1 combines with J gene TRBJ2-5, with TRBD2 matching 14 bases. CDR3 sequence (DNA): TGCAGTGCTAGCCGTATGGGACTAGCGGGAGCGTTCGGGGAGACCCAGTACTTC. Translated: CSASRMGLAGAFGETQYF.